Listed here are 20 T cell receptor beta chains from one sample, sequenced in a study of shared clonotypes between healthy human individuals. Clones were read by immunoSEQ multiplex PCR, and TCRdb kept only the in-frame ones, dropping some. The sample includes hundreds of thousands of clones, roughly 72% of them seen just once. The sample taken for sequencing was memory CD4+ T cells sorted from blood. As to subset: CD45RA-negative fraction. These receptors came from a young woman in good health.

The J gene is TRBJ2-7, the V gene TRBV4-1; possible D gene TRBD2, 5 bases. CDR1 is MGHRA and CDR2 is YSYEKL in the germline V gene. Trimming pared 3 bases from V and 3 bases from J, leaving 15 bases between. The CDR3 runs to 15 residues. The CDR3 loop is CASSHPPRGVYEQYF. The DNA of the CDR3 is TGCGCCAGCAGCCACCCGCCCCGGGGAGTCTACGAGCAGTACTTC.

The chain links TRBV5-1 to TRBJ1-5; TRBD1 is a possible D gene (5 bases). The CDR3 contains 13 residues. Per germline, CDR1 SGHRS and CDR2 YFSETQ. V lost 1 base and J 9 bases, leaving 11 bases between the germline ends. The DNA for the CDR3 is TGCGCCAGCAGCTTGTCTCAGGGTTCGCCCCAGCATTTT. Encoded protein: CASSLSQGSPQHF.

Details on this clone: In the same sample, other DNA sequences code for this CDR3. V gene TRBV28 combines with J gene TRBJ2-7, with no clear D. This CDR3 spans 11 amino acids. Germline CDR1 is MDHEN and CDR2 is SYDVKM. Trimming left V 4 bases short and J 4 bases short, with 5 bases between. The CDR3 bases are TGTGCCAGCAGTTCCGAGTACGAGCAGTACTTC. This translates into CASSSEYEQYF.

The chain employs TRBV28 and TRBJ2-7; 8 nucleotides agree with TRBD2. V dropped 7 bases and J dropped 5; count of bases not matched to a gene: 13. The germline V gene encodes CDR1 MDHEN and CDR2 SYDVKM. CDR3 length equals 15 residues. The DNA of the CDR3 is TGTGCCAGCATCCCAACGGGGGGGCCCGGGGACGAGCAGTACTTC. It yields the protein CASIPTGGPGDEQYF.

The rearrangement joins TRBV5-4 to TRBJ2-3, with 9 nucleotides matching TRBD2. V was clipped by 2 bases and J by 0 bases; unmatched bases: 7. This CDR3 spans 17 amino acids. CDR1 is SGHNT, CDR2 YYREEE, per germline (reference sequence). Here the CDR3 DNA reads TGTGCCAGCAGCTTAGGACTAGCGACCCTTAGCACAGATACGCAGTATTTT. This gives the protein CASSLGLATLSTDTQYF.

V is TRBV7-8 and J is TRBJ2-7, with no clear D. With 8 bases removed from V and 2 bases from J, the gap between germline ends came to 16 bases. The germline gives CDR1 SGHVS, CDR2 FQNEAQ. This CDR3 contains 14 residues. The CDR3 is CASVTMGKAYEQYF. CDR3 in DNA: TGTGCCAGCGTCACGATGGGTAAGGCCTACGAGCAGTACTTC.

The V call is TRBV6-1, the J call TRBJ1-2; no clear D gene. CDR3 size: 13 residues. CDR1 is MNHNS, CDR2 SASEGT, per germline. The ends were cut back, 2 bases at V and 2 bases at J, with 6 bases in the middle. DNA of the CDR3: TGTGCCAGCAGTGAAACCAGGAACTATGGCTACACCTTC. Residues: CASSETRNYGYTF.

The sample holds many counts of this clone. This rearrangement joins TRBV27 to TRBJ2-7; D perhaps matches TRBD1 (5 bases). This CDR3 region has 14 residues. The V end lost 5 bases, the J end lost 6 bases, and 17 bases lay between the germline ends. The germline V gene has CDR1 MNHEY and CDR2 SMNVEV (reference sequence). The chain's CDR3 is CASSPREGFGEQYF. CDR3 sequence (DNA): TGTGCCAGCAGTCCCAGGGAAGGTTTCGGCGAGCAGTACTTC.

CDR3 sequence (DNA): TGTGCCAGTAGTCTTCAGGGGTCCTACGAGCAGTACTTC. Its translation is CASSLQGSYEQYF. The chain recombines TRBV19 with TRBJ2-7, with D tentatively TRBD1 (6 bases). The germline V gene encodes CDR1 LNHDA and CDR2 SQIVND (reference sequence). The length of the CDR3 is 13 residues. Deletions cut 5 bases from V and 1 base from J, with 9 bases between.

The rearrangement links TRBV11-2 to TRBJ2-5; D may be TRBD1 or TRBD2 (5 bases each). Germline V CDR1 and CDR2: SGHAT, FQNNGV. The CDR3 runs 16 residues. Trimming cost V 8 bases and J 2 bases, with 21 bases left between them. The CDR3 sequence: CASGPFRDGGQETQYF. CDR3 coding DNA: TGTGCCAGCGGACCGTTTCGGGATGGGGGTCAAGAGACCCAGTACTTC.

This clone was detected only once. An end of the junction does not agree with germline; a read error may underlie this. The DNA of the CDR3 is TGCGCCAGCAGCTTGGTCGGGACCGAAGAGCCCCAGTACTTC. It specifies CASSLVGTEEPQYF. The V call is TRBV5-1, the J call TRBJ2-5; D is perhaps TRBD1 or TRBD2 (5 bases each). The CDR3 covers 14 residues. Germline CDR1 is SGHRS and CDR2 is YFSETQ.

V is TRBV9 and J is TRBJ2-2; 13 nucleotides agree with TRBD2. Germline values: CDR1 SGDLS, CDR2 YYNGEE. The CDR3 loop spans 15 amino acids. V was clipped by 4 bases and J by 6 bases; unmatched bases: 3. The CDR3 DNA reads TGTGCCAGCAGCTTGGGACTAGCGGGATCCGGGGAGCTGTTTTTT. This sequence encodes CASSLGLAGSGELFF.

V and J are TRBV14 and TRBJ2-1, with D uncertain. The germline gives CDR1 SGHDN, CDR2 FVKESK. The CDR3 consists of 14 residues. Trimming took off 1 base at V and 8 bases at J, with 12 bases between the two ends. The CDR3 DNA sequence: TGTGCCAGCAGCCAAGGGGTCCCCCCTTATGAGCAGTTCTTC. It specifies CASSQGVPPYEQFF.

The DNA for the CDR3 is TGTGCCAGCAGCCAAACATCCGGGGGGGAACTGTTTTTT. Its translation: CASSQTSGGELFF. This chain uses TRBV7-9 with TRBJ1-4; a weak D match, TRBD1 (5 bases). Germline values: CDR1 SEHNR, CDR2 FQNEAQ (reference sequence). CDR3 size: 13 residues. V lost 5 bases to trimming and J lost 12 bases, with 16 bases between them.

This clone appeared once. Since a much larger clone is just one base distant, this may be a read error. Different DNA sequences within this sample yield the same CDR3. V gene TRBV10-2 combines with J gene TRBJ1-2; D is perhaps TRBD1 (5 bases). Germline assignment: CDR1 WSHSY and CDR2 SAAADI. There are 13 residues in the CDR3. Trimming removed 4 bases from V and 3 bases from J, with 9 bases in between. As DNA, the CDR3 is TGCGCCAGCAGTGGGACGGGGGACTATGGCTACACCTTC. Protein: CASSGTGDYGYTF.

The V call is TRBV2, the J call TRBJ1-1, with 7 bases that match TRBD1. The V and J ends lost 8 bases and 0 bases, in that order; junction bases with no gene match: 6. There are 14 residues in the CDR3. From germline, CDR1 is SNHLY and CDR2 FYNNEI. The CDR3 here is CASDRVLLNTEAFF. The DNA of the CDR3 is TGTGCCAGCGACAGGGTCCTCCTGAACACTGAAGCTTTCTTT. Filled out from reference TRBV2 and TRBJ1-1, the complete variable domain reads EPEVTQTPSHQVTQMGQEVILRCVPISNHLYFYWYRQILGQKVEFLVSFYNNEISEKSEIFDDQFSVERPDGSNFTLKIRSTKLEDSAMYFCASDRVLLNTEAFFGQGTRLTVV.

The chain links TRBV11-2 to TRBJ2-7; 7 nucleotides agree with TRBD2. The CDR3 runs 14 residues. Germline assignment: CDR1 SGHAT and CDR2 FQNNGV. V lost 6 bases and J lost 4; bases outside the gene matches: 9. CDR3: CASRTRDYPYEQYF. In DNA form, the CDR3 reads TGTGCCAGCAGGACCCGGGACTACCCATACGAGCAGTACTTC.

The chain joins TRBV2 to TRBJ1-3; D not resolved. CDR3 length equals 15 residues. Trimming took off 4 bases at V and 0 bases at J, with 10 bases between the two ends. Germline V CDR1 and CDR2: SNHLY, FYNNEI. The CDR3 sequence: CASSVENVSGNTIYF. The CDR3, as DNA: TGTGCCAGCAGTGTAGAGAACGTCTCTGGAAACACCATATATTTT.

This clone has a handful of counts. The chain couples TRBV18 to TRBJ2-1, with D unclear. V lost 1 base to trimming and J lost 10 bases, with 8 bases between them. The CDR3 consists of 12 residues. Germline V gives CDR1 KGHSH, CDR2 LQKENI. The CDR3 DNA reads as TGTGCCAGCTCACCACAGGTGACCGAGCAGTTCTTC. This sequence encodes CASSPQVTEQFF.

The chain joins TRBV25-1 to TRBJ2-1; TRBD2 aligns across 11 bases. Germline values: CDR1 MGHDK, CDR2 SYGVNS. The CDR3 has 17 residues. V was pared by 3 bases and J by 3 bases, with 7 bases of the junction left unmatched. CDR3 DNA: TGTGCCAGCAGTGATTCCGGGACTAGCGGAAACTACAATGAGCAGTTCTTC. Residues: CASSDSGTSGNYNEQFF.